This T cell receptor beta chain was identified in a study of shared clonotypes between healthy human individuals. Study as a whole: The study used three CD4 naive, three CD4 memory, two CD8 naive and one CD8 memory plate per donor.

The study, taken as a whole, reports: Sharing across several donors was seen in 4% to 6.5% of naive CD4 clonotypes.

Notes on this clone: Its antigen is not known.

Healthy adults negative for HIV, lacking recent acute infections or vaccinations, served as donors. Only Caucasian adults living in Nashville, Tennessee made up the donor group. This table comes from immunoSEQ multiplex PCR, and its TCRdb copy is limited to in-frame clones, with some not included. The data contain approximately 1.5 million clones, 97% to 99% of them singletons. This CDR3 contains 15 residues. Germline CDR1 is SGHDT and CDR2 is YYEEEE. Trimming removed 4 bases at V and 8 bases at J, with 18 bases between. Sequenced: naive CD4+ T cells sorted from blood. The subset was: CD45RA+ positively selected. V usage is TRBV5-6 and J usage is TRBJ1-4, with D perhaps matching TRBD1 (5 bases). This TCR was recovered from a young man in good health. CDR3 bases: TGTGCCAGCAGCCAGGGTGTGGGGAGTTGGGAAAAACTGTTTTTT. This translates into CASSQGVGSWEKLFF.